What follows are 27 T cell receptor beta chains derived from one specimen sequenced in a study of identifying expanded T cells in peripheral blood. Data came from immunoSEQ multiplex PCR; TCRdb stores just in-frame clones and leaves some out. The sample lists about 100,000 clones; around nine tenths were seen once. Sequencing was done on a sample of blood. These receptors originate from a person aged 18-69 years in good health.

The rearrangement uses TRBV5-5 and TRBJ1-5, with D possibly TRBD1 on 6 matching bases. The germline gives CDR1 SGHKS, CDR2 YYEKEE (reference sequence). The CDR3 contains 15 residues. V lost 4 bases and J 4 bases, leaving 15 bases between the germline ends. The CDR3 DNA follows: TGTGCCAGCAGCGTGACAGGAGATCGAAATCAGCCCCAGCATTTT. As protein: CASSVTGDRNQPQHF. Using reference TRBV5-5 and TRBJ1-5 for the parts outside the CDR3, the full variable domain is DAGVTQSPTHLIKTRGQQVTLRCSPISGHKSVSWYQQVLGQGPQFIFQYYEKEERGRGNFPDRFSARQFPNYSSELNVNALLLGDSALYLCASSVTGDRNQPQHFGDGTRLSIL.

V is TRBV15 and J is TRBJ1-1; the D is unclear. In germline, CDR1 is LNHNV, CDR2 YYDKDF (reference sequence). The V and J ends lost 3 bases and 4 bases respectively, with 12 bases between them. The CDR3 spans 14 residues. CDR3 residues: CATSSRGGITEAFF. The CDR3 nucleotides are TGTGCCACCAGCAGTCGGGGAGGGATCACTGAAGCTTTCTTT.

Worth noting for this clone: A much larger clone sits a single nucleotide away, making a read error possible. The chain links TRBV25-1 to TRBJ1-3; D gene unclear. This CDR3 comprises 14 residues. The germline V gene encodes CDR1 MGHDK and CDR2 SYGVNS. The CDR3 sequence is CASSEMAAGNTVYF. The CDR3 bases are TGTGCCAGCAGTGAAATGGCAGCTGGAAACACCGTATATTTT.

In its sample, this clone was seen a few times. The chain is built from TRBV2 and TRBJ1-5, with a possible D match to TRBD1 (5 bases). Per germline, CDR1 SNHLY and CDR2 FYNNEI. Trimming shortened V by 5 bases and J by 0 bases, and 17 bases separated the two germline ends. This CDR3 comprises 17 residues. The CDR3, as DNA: TGTGCCAGCAGTTGGGCAGGCGAGGGGTCTAGCAATCAGCCCCAGCATTTT. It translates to CASSWAGEGSSNQPQHF.

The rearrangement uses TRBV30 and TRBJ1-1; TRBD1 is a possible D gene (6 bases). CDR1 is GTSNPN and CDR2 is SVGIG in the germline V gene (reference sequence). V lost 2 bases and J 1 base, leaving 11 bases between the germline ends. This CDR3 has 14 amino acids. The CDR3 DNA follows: TGTGCCTGGAGTCGAGGGGGTCAGAACACTGAAGCTTTCTTT. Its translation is CAWSRGGQNTEAFF.

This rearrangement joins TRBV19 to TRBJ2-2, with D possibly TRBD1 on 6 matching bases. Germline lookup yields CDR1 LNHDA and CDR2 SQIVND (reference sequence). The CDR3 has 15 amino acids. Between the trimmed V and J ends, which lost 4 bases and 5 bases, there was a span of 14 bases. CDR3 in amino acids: CASSRQGLRTGELFF. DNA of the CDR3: TGTGCCAGTAGTAGGCAGGGGCTCAGGACCGGGGAGCTGTTTTTT. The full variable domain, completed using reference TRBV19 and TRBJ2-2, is DGGITQSPKYLFRKEGQNVTLSCEQNLNHDAMYWYRQDPGQGLRLIYYSQIVNDFQKGDIAEGYSVSREKKESFPLTVTSAQKNPTAFYLCASSRQGLRTGELFFGEGSRLTVL.

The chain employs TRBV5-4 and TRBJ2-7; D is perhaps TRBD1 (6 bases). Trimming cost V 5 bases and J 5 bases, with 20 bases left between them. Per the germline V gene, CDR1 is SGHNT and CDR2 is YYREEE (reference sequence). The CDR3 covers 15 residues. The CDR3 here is CASRSGQTVSNEQYF. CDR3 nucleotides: TGTGCCAGCAGATCCGGACAGACTGTTTCGAACGAGCAGTACTTC.

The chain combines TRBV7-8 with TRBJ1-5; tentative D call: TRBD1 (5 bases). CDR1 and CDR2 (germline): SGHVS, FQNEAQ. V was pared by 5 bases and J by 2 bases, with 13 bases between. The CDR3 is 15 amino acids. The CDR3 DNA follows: TGTGCCAGCAGCCCCCGGGGGGTGCGCAATCAGCCCCAGCATTTT. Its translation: CASSPRGVRNQPQHF. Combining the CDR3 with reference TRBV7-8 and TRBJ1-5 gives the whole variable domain GAGVSQSPRYKVAKRGQDVALRCDPISGHVSLFWYQQALGQGPEFLTYFQNEAQLDKSGLPSDRFFAERPEGSVSTLKIQRTQQEDSAVYLCASSPRGVRNQPQHFGDGTRLSIL.

The CDR3 nucleotides are TGCGCCAGCAGCCGAGCGGGACACGGCACAGATACGCAGTATTTT. The encoded protein is CASSRAGHGTDTQYF. This chain links TRBV10-1 with TRBJ2-3; maybe TRBD2 (7 bases). CDR1 and CDR2 (germline): WNHNN, SYGVQD (reference sequence). This CDR3 has 15 amino acids. V gave up 6 bases and J gave up 1 base, with 14 bases separating them.

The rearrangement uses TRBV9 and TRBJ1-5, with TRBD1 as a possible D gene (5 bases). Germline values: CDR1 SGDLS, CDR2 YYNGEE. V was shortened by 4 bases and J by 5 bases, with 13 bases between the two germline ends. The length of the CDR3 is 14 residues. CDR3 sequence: CASSLHRGDQPQHF. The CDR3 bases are TGTGCCAGCAGCCTCCATAGGGGCGATCAGCCCCAGCATTTT. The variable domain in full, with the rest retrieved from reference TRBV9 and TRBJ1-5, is DSGVTQTPKHLITATGQRVTLRCSPRSGDLSVYWYQQSLDQGLQFLIQYYNGEERAKGNILERFSAQQFPDLHSELNLSSLELGDSALYFCASSLHRGDQPQHFGDGTRLSIL.

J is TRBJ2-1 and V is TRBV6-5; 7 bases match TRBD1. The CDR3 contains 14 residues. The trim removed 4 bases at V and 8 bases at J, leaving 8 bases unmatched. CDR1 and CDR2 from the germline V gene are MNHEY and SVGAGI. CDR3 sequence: CASSSTGNGDEQFF. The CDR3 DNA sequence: TGTGCCAGCAGTTCGACAGGGAATGGCGATGAGCAGTTCTTC.

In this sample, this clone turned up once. The CDR3, as DNA: TGTGCCAGCAGCTCATGGGACAGGACAACCTACGAGCAGTACTTC. Translating it yields CASSSWDRTTYEQYF. The chain links TRBV5-4 to TRBJ2-7; TRBD1 matches at 8 bases. Germline V gene lookup returns CDR1 SGHNT and CDR2 YYREEE (reference sequence). The CDR3 extends over 15 amino acids. With V trimmed by 3 bases and J by 2 bases, 7 bases remained unmatched.

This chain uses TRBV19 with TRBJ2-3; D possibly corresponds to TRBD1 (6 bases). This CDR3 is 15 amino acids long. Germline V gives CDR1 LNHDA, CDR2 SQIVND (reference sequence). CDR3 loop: CATNHRAGGTDTQYF. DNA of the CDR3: TGTGCAACAAACCACAGGGCGGGCGGCACAGATACGCAGTATTTT.

The DNA of the CDR3 is TGTGCCAGCAGCTTAGACCCAATCACCGGGGAGCTGTTTTTT. Encoded protein: CASSLDPITGELFF. V usage is TRBV7-9 and J usage is TRBJ2-2; no reliable D call. This CDR3 contains 14 residues. V was trimmed by 1 base and J by 4 bases, leaving 7 bases between them. The germline CDR1 and CDR2 sequences are SEHNR and FQNEAQ (reference sequence).

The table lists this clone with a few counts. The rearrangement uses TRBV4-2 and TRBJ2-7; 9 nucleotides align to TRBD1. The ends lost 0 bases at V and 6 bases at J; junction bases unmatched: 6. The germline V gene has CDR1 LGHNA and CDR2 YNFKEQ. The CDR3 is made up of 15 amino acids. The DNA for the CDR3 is TGTGCCAGCAGCCAAGAATCCGGACAGGGGTTCGAGCAGTACTTC. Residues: CASSQESGQGFEQYF.

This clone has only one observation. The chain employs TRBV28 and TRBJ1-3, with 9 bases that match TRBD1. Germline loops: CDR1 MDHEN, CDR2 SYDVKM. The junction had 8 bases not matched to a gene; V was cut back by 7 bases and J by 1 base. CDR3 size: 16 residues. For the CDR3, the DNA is TGTGCCAGCACCTTGTCACAGGGGGCATCTGGAAACACCATATATTTT. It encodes CASTLSQGASGNTIYF. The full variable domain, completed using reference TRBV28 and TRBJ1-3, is DVKVTQSSRYLVKRTGEKVFLECVQDMDHENMFWYRQDPGLGLRLIYFSYDVKMKEKGDIPEGYSVSREKKERFSLILESASTNQTSMYLCASTLSQGASGNTIYFGEGSWLTVV.

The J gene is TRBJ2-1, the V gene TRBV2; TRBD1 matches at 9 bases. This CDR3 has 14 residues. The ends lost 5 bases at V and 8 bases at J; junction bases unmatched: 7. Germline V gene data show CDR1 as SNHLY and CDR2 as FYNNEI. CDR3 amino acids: CASSLGQGLDEQFF. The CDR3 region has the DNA TGTGCCAGCAGTCTGGGACAGGGTCTTGATGAGCAGTTCTTC.

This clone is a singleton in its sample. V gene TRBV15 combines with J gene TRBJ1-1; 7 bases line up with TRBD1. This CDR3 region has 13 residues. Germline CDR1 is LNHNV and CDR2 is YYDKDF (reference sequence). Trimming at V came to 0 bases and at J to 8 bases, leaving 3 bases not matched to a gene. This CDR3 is CATSRDGQEEAFF. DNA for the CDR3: TGTGCCACCAGCAGAGATGGACAGGAGGAAGCTTTCTTT.

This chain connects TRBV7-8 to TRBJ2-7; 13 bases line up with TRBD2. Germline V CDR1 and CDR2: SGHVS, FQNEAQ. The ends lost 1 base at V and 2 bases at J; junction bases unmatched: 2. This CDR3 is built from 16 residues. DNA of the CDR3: TGTGCCAGCAGCTTAGACGGGACTAGCGGGACCTACGAGCAGTACTTC. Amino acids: CASSLDGTSGTYEQYF.

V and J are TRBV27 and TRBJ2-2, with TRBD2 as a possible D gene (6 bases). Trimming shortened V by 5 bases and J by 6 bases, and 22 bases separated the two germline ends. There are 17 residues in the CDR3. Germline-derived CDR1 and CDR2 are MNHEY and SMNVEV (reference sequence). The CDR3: CASSRKTNQAGAGELFF. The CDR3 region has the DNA TGTGCCAGCAGTCGGAAGACCAACCAAGCGGGTGCCGGGGAGCTGTTTTTT.

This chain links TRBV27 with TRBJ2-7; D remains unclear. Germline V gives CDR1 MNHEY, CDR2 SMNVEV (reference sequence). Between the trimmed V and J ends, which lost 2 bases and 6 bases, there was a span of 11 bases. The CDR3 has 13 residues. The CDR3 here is CASSLGHLFEQYF. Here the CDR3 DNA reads TGTGCCAGCAGTTTAGGCCACCTATTCGAGCAGTACTTC.

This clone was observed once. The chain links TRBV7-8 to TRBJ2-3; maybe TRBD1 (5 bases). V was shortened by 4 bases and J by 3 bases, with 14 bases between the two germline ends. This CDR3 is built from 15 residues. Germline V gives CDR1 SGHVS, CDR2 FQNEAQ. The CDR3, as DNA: TGTGCCAGCAGCTCAGATCAGGGAAGGACAGATACGCAGTATTTT. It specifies CASSSDQGRTDTQYF.

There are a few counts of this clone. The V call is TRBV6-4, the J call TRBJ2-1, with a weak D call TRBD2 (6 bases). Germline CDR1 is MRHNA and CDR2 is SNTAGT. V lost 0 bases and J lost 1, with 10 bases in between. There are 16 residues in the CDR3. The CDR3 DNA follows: TGTGCCAGCAGTGACTCGTCGGAGGGGTCCTACAATGAGCAGTTCTTC. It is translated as CASSDSSEGSYNEQFF.

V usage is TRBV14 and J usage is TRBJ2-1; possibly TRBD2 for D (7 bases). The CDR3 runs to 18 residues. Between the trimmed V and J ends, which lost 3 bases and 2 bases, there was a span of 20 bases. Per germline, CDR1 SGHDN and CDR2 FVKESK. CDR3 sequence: CASSQLKFGGGTYNEQFF. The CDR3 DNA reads TGTGCCAGCAGCCAGTTAAAGTTTGGCGGGGGCACCTACAATGAGCAGTTCTTC.

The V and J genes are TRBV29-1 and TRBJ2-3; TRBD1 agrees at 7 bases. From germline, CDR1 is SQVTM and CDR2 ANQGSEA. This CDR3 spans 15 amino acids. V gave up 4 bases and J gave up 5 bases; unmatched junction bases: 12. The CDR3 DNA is TGCAGCGTTGTTCAGTTAGGGGGCCTTGGAGATACGCAGTATTTT. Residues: CSVVQLGGLGDTQYF.

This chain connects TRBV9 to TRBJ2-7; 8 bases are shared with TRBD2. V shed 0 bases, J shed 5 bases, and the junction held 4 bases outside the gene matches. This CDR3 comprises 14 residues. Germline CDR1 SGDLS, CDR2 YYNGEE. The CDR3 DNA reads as TGTGCCAGCAGCGTAGGGCTAGCGGGTAACGAGCAGTACTTC. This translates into CASSVGLAGNEQYF.

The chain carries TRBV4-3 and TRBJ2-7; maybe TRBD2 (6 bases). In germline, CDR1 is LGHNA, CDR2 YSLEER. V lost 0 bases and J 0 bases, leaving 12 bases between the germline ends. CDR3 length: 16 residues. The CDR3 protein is CASSQDVAVSSYEQYF. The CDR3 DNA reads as TGCGCCAGCAGCCAAGACGTAGCGGTGAGCTCCTACGAGCAGTACTTC.